This record looks at one TCR beta chain sequence and its context. Its antigen is not identified. TCRdb's copy holds only in-frame clones and misses some; the assay was immunoSEQ multiplex PCR. Among hundreds of thousands of clones listed, approximately 87% were seen once. These data come from a study of cytomegalovirus exposure and HLA in healthy donors. Across the study: The same platform as the roughly 670 first-cohort repertoires was used for the 110 or so validation repertoires, a later analysis reported.

Study-wide results and caveats: Reported performance of the classifier showed diagnosis of cytomegalovirus status with high specificity and sensitivity. Some TCR beta chains (164 of them) were listed as cytomegalovirus-associated.

The receptor comes from a woman between 18 and 29 years old in good health and CMV-seronegative. The sequenced sample was PBMCs.

CDR3 DNA: TGTGCCAGCAGCTCGAACAGCTTTTATAGCAATCAGCCCCAGCATTTT. Its translation is CASSSNSFYSNQPQHF. The chain combines TRBV5-6 with TRBJ1-5; D is unclear. This CDR3 is built from 16 residues. The V gene's germline CDR1 is SGHDT and CDR2 YYEEEE. V lost 3 bases, J lost 0 bases, and 13 bases lay in between.